Here is one T cell receptor (beta chain) with its context. The antigen is unknown. The sample originates from a study of T-cell memory formation after mild COVID-19. Study at large: TCR clusters showed largely donor specificity.

Germline-derived CDR1 and CDR2 are SEHNR and FQNEAQ (reference sequence). Trimming took off 5 bases at V and 4 bases at J, with 14 bases between the two ends. The CDR3 length is 14 residues. 5'RACE with constant-segment primers built TCRalpha and TCRbeta cDNA libraries with UMIs. TCRdb called the 5' RACE reads again in MiXCR, with one record for every CDR3 protein. This table has roughly 580,000 distinct CDR3 sequences, more than 15% appearing once. Study-level points and caveats: Whether day 37 second-wave clones are SARS-CoV-2-specific was not confirmed. Contracting clones from day 15 to 85 showed balanced CD4/CD8; later expanders favored CD4+.

The sample taken for sequencing was PBMCs or a T cell subset sorted from them (not recorded which). The TCR sequence derives from an adult woman who had mild COVID-19 (a few samples of this study predate the infection). Cell type and time point are not known. J is TRBJ1-1 and V is TRBV7-9; TRBD1 is a possible D gene (5 bases). The DNA of the CDR3 is TGTGCCAGCAGCCCTAGCTTTGGGGGCACTGAAGCTTTCTTT. Amino acids: CASSPSFGGTEAFF. Full variable domain (remainder filled in from reference TRBV7-9 and TRBJ1-1): DTGVSQNPRHKITKRGQNVTFRCDPISEHNRLYWYRQTLGQGPEFLTYFQNEAQLEKSRLLSDRFSAERPKGSFSTLEIQRTEQGDSAMYLCASSPSFGGTEAFFGQGTRLTVV.